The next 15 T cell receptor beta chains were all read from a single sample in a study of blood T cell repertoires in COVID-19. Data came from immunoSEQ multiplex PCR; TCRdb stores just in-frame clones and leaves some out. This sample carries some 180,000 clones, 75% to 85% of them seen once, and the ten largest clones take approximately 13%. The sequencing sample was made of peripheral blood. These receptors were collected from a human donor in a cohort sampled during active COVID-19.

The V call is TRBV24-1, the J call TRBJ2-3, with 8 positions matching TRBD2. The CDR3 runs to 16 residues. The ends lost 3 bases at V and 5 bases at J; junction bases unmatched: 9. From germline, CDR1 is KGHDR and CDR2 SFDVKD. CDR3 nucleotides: TGTGCCACCAGTGATCCCCGGGGGGGCAGCCGAGATACGCAGTATTTT. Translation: CATSDPRGGSRDTQYF.

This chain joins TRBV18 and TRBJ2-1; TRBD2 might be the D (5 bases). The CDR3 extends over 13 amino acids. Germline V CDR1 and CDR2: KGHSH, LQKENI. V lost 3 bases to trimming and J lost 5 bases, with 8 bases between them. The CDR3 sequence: CASSPSVNNEQFF. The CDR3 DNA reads TGTGCCAGCTCACCTAGCGTAAACAATGAGCAGTTCTTC.

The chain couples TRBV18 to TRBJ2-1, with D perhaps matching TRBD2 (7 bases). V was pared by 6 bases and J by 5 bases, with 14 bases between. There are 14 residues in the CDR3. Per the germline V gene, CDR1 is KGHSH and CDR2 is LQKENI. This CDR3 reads CASSSAGHHNEQFF. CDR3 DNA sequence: TGTGCCAGCTCCTCAGCGGGACACCACAATGAGCAGTTCTTC.

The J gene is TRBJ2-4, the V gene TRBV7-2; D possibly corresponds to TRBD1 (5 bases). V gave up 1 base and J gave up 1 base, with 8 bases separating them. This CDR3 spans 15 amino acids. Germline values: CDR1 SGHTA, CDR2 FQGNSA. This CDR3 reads CASSLDSGAKNIQYF. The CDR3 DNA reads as TGTGCCAGCAGCTTAGATTCAGGGGCCAAAAACATTCAGTACTTC.

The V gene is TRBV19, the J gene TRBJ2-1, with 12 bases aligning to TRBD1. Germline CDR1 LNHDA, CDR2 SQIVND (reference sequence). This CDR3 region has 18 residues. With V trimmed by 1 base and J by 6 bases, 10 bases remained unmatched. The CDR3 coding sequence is TGTGCCAGTAGTATAGTAGGGACAGGGGGCGTCACGGTCAATGAGCAGTTCTTC. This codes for CASSIVGTGGVTVNEQFF. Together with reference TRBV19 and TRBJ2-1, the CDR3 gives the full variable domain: DGGITQSPKYLFRKEGQNVTLSCEQNLNHDAMYWYRQDPGQGLRLIYYSQIVNDFQKGDIAEGYSVSREKKESFPLTVTSAQKNPTAFYLCASSIVGTGGVTVNEQFFGPGTRLTVL.

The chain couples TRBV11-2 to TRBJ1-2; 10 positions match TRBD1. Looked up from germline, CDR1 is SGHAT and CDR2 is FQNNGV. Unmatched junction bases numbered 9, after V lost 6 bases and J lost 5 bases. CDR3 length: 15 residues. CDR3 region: CASSSDRGLSYGYTF. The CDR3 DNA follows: TGTGCCAGCAGTTCTGACAGGGGGCTTAGTTATGGCTACACCTTC. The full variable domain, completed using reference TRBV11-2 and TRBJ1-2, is EAGVAQSPRYKIIEKRQSVAFWCNPISGHATLYWYQQILGQGPKLLIQFQNNGVVDDSQLPKDRFSAERLKGVDSTLKIQPAKLEDSAVYLCASSSDRGLSYGYTFGSGTRLTVV.

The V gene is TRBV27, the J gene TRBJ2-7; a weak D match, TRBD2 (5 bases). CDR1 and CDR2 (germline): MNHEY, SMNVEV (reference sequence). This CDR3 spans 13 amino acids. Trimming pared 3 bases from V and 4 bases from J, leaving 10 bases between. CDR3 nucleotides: TGTGCCAGCAGTTTTCGGGGTGCATACGAGCAGTACTTC. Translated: CASSFRGAYEQYF.

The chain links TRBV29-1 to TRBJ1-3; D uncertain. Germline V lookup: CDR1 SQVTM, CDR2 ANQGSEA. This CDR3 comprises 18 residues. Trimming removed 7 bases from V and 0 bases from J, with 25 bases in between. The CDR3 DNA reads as TGCAGCGCTATGCTGGTATTGGCAGGCAGCAGCTCTGGAAACACCATATATTTT. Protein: CSAMLVLAGSSSGNTIYF.

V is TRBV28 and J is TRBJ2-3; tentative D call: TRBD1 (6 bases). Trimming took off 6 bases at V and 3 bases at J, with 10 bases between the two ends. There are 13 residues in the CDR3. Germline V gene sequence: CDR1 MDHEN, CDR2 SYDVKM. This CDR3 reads CASRSQGTDTQYF. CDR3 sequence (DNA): TGTGCCAGCAGATCACAGGGAACAGATACGCAGTATTTT. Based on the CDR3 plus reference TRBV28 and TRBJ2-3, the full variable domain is DVKVTQSSRYLVKRTGEKVFLECVQDMDHENMFWYRQDPGLGLRLIYFSYDVKMKEKGDIPEGYSVSREKKERFSLILESASTNQTSMYLCASRSQGTDTQYFGPGTRLTVL.

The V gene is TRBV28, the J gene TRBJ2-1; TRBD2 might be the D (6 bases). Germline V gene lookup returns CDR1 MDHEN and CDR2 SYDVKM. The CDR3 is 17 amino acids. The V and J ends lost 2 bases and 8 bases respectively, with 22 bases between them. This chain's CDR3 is CASSLMLSGYLIDEQFF. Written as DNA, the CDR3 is TGTGCCAGCAGTTTAATGTTGAGCGGGTACCTAATAGATGAGCAGTTCTTC.

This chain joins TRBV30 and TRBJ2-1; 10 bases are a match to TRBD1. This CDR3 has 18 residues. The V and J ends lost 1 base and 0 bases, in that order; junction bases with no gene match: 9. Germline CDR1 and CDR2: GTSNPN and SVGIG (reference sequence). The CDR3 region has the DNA TGTGCCTGGAGTGCCACACCGGGACAGGGGTCCTCCTACAATGAGCAGTTCTTC. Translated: CAWSATPGQGSSYNEQFF.

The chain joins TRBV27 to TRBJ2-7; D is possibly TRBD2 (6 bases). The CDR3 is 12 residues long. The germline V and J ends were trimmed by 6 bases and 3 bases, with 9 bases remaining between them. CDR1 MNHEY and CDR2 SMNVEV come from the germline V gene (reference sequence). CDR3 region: CASSGRNYEQYF. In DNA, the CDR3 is TGTGCCAGCAGCGGGAGAAACTACGAGCAGTACTTC.

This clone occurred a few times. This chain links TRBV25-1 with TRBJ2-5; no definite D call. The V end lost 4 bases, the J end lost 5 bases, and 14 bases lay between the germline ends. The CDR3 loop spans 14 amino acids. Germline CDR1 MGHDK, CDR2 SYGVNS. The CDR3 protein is CASSGQWWAETQYF. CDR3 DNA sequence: TGTGCCAGCAGTGGTCAATGGTGGGCCGAGACCCAGTACTTC.

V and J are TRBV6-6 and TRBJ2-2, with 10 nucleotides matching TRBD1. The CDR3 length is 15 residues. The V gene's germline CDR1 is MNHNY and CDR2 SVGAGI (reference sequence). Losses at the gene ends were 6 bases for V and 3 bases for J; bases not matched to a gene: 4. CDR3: CASRGDRGHTGELFF. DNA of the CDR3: TGTGCCAGCAGGGGCGACAGGGGGCACACCGGGGAGCTGTTTTTT.

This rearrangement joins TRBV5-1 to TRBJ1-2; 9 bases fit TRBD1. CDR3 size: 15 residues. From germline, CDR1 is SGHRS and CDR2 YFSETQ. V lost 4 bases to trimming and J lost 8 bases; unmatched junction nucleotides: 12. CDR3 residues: CASSEPAGTGLGYTF. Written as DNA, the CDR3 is TGCGCCAGCAGCGAACCGGCCGGGACAGGGCTCGGCTACACCTTC. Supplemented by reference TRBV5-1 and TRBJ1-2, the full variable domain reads KAGVTQTPRYLIKTRGQQVTLSCSPISGHRSVSWYQQTPGQGLQFLFEYFSETQRNKGNFPGRFSGRQFSNSRSEMNVSTLELGDSALYLCASSEPAGTGLGYTFGSGTRLTVV.